This T cell receptor (beta chain) was recovered during a study of PD-1 blockade in classical Hodgkin lymphoma. Trimming took 5 bases from V and 2 from J, leaving 11 bases between them. The CDR3 length is 13 residues. The V gene's germline CDR1 is SQVTM and CDR2 ANQGSEA. Following autologous stem cell transplantation, relapse occurred in every patient, and exposure to brentuximab vedotin varied. Data came from immunoSEQ multiplex PCR; TCRdb stores just in-frame clones and leaves some out. The data show over 80,000 clones, with roughly 92% seen just once and 2.5% to 3.5% held by the top ten. The TCR originated in a human donor with classical Hodgkin lymphoma. V gene TRBV29-1 combines with J gene TRBJ2-3; possible D gene TRBD1, 6 bases. The input for sequencing was peripheral blood mononuclear cells (PBMCs), taken at baseline. In nucleotides, the CDR3 is TGCAGCGTTACAGGGCTCTACACAGATACGCAGTATTTT. Its protein product is CSVTGLYTDTQYF.